The 15 T cell receptor beta chains listed next were all sequenced from one sample in a study of CD8 T cells in Susac syndrome. Random-hexamer reverse transcription was applied to about 0.5 to 1 ug RNA. MiXCR, run by TCRdb on the immunoSEQ multiplex PCR reads, gives a single entry per CDR3 protein. Of about 120,000 distinct CDR3 sequences detected, about nine tenths appear once; the ten largest clones hold approximately 0.12%. The sequenced sample consisted of CD8+ T cells from PBMCs. These receptors were taken from a human donor in good health.

The chain joins TRBV10-3 to TRBJ2-2; D not certain. The CDR3 totals 14 residues. Germline V lookup: CDR1 ENHRY, CDR2 SYGVKD. The V and J ends lost 5 bases and 1 base respectively, with 8 bases between them. Here the CDR3 reads CAISTDMNTGELFF. The CDR3 bases are TGTGCCATCAGTACAGATATGAACACCGGGGAGCTGTTTTTT.

The chain uses TRBV12-5 and TRBJ2-2, with D unclear. Germline values: CDR1 LGHNT, CDR2 FRNRAP. The CDR3 runs to 15 residues. V lost 2 bases and J 1 base, leaving 8 bases between the germline ends. CDR3 protein: CASGLSAGNTGELFF. Written as DNA, the CDR3 is TGTGCTAGTGGTTTGTCGGCAGGGAACACCGGGGAGCTGTTTTTT.

This clonotype came up a few times. The chain joins TRBV7-8 to TRBJ2-1; TRBD1 matches 9 bases. CDR3 size: 15 residues. The trim removed 1 base at V and 6 bases at J, leaving 4 bases unmatched. Germline V gene data show CDR1 as SGHVS and CDR2 as FQNEAQ. CDR3 in DNA: TGTGCCAGCAGCTTAGGGACAGGGGCGTTCAATGAGCAGTTCTTC. As protein: CASSLGTGAFNEQFF.

V and J are TRBV20-1 and TRBJ2-3; D is possibly TRBD1 or TRBD2 (5 bases each). Per the germline V gene, CDR1 is DFQATT and CDR2 is SNEGSKA (reference sequence). CDR3 length equals 12 residues. The V and J ends lost 5 bases and 1 base respectively, with 7 bases between them. CDR3 sequence reads: CSAGGGTDTQYF. In DNA form, the CDR3 reads TGCAGTGCTGGGGGTGGCACAGATACGCAGTATTTT.

CDR3: CASSQDRSSSYNEQFF. The DNA for the CDR3 is TGTGCCAGCAGCCAAGATCGAAGCAGCTCCTACAATGAGCAGTTCTTC. V is TRBV4-2 and J is TRBJ2-1; D is ambiguous. The V gene lost 0 bases and the J gene lost 0 bases, with 9 bases spanning the gap. In germline, CDR1 is LGHNA, CDR2 YNFKEQ. The CDR3 runs 16 residues.

This chain joins TRBV5-1 and TRBJ2-3; D gene unclear. The CDR3 spans 14 residues. Trimming left V 4 bases short and J 2 bases short, with 11 bases between. Germline lookup yields CDR1 SGHRS and CDR2 YFSETQ. CDR3 loop: CASSPDQTTDTQYF. As DNA, the CDR3 is TGCGCCAGCAGCCCGGACCAGACCACAGATACGCAGTATTTT.

The chain has TRBV3-1 and TRBJ1-1; D uncertain. The V and J ends lost 1 base and 3 bases respectively, with 9 bases between them. CDR3 length: 14 amino acids. Germline V lookup: CDR1 LGHDT, CDR2 YNNKEL (reference sequence). This CDR3 reads CASSQVMWDTEAFF. In DNA, the CDR3 is TGTGCCAGCAGCCAAGTGATGTGGGACACTGAAGCTTTCTTT.

The chain has TRBV12-3 or TRBV12-4 and TRBJ2-4; TRBD1 is a possible D gene (5 bases). Trimming cost V 6 bases and J 0 bases, with 21 bases left between them. The CDR3 is 18 amino acids. The CDR3 sequence: CASSFSDSDFLAKNIQYF. The DNA of the CDR3 is TGTGCCAGCAGCTTTTCAGACAGCGACTTCTTAGCCAAAAACATTCAGTACTTC.

This clonotype was recorded once. The V gene is TRBV9, the J gene TRBJ2-5; D may be TRBD1 or TRBD2 (5 bases each). The CDR3 covers 17 residues. Trimming left V 4 bases short and J 7 bases short, with 26 bases between. CDR1 and CDR2 from the germline V gene are SGDLS and YYNGEE. This CDR3 is CASSPRPITQGEGTQYF. CDR3 DNA: TGTGCCAGCAGCCCAAGGCCCATTACTCAGGGCGAGGGGACCCAGTACTTC.

The sample holds one count of this clonotype. The chain has TRBV20-1 and TRBJ1-2; possibly TRBD1 for D (5 bases). V lost 3 bases, J lost 1 base, and 21 bases lay in between. This CDR3 comprises 17 residues. CDR1 is DFQATT, CDR2 SNEGSKA, per germline (reference sequence). The CDR3 DNA is TGCAGTGCTAGTTTAGTCCTTTTGGTGGGGGATAACTATGGCTACACCTTC. This translates into CSASLVLLVGDNYGYTF.

The chain has TRBV5-6 and TRBJ1-1; possibly TRBD1 for D (5 bases). From germline, CDR1 is SGHDT and CDR2 YYEEEE. The CDR3 has 18 residues. Trimming stripped 0 bases from V and 0 bases from J, with 18 bases between. Here the CDR3 DNA reads TGTGCCAGCAGCTTGGGGTTGGGCGGCGGGGGAATGAACACTGAAGCTTTCTTT. Translating gives CASSLGLGGGGMNTEAFF.

This clonotype has just one count. The CDR3 DNA reads TGCAGTGCTAGACCCCTGGCAGATACGCAGTATTTT. Translated: CSARPLADTQYF. The rearrangement links TRBV20-1 to TRBJ2-3; D call uncertain. Germline CDR1 reads DFQATT; CDR2 reads SNEGSKA (reference sequence). V dropped 2 bases and J dropped 4 bases, with 7 bases sitting between them. The CDR3 runs to 12 residues.

This clonotype was seen a handful of times. V and J are TRBV3-1 and TRBJ2-1; TRBD2 aligns across 8 bases. Germline V lookup: CDR1 LGHDT, CDR2 YNNKEL (reference sequence). V lost 0 bases to trimming and J lost 4 bases; unmatched junction nucleotides: 8. The CDR3 is 17 amino acids. CDR3 DNA: TGTGCCAGCAGCCAAGATTTAGCGGGGCCGCGGTACAATGAGCAGTTCTTC. Protein: CASSQDLAGPRYNEQFF.

This clonotype has just one count. The chain has TRBV11-1 and TRBJ2-5, with 10 bases identical to TRBD2. V lost 10 bases and J lost 0; bases outside the gene matches: 26. CDR3 length equals 21 residues. Germline assignment: CDR1 SGHAT and CDR2 FQDESV (reference sequence). CDR3 bases: TGTGCCACCTCGCCCCAGCGGGGGGGCCGTAAACGCCACCAAGACCAAGAGACCCAGTACTTC. This sequence encodes CATSPQRGGRKRHQDQETQYF.

J is TRBJ1-2 and V is TRBV23-1, with TRBD1 as a possible D gene (6 bases). TRBV23-1 is given ORF status, its function remaining uncertain. V lost 1 base and J lost 8, with 23 bases in between. The CDR3 is 17 amino acids. CDR3: CASSQYVPWGASRGYTF. DNA for the CDR3: TGCGCCAGCAGTCAATACGTCCCGTGGGGGGCCAGCCGCGGCTACACCTTC.